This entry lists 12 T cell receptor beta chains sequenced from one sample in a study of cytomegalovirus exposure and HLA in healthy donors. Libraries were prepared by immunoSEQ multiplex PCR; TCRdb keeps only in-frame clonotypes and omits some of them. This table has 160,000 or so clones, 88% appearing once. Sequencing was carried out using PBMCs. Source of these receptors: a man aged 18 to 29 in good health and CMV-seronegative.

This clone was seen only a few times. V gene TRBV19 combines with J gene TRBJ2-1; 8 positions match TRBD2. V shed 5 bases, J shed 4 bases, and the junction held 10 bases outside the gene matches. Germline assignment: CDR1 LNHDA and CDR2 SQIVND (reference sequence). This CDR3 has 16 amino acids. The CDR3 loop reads CASSPGLARGYNEQFF. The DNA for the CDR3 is TGTGCCAGTAGTCCCGGACTAGCTCGGGGGTACAATGAGCAGTTCTTC. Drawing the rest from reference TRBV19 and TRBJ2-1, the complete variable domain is DGGITQSPKYLFRKEGQNVTLSCEQNLNHDAMYWYRQDPGQGLRLIYYSQIVNDFQKGDIAEGYSVSREKKESFPLTVTSAQKNPTAFYLCASSPGLARGYNEQFFGPGTRLTVL.

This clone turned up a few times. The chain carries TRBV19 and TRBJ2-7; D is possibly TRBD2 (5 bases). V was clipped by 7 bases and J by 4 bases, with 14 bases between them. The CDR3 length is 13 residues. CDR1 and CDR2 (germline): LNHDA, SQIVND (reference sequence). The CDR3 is CASTPQAGYEQYF. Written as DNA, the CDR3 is TGTGCCAGTACCCCTCAGGCGGGTTACGAGCAGTACTTC.

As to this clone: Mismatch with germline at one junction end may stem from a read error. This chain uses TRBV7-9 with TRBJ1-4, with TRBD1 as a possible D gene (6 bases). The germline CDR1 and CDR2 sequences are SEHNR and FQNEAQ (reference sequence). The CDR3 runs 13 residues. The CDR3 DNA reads TGTGCCAGCAACCGAGGGGGGGCGGGGGTGCCTAGCTTT. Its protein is CASNRGGAGVPSF.

The CDR3 region has the DNA TGTGCCAGCGTACCTTCTTTGGGAGGCACTGAAGCTTTCTTT. This codes for CASVPSLGGTEAFF. This chain uses TRBV28 with TRBJ1-1; D ambiguous. V was shortened by 8 bases and J by 4 bases, with 17 bases between the two germline ends. The CDR3 covers 14 residues. Germline V gives CDR1 MDHEN, CDR2 SYDVKM.

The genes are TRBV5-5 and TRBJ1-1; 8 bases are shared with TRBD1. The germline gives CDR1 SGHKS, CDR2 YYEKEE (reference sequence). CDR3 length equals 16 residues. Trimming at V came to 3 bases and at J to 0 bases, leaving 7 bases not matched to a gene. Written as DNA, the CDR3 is TGTGCCAGCAGCTGGCGCCGACAGGGGATGAACACTGAAGCTTTCTTT. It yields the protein CASSWRRQGMNTEAFF. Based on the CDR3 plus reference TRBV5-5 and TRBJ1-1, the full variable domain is DAGVTQSPTHLIKTRGQQVTLRCSPISGHKSVSWYQQVLGQGPQFIFQYYEKEERGRGNFPDRFSARQFPNYSSELNVNALLLGDSALYLCASSWRRQGMNTEAFFGQGTRLTVV.

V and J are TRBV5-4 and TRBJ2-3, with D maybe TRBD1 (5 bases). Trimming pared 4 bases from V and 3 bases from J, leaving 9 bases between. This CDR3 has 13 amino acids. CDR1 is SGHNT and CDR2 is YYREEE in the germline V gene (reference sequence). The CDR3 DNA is TGTGCCAGCAGCCCTCAGGGAACAGATACGCAGTATTTT. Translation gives CASSPQGTDTQYF.

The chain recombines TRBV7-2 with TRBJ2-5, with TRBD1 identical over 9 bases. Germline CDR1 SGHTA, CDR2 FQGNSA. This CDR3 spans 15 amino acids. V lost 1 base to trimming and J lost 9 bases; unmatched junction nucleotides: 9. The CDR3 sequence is CASSLDRGTGRAQYF. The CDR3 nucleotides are TGTGCCAGCAGCTTAGATCGTGGGACAGGGAGGGCCCAGTACTTC.

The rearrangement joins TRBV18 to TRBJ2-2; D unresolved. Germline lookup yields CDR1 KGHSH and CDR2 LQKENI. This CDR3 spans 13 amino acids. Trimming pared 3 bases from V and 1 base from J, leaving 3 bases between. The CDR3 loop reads CASSPLNTGELFF. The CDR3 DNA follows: TGTGCCAGCTCACCTCTGAACACCGGGGAGCTGTTTTTT.

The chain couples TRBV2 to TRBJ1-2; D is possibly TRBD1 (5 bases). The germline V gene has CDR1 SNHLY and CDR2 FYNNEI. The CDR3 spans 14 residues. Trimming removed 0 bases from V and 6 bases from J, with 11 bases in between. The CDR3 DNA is TGTGCCAGCAGTGAAGCGCTCAGGGTTAATGGCTACACCTTC. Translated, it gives CASSEALRVNGYTF.

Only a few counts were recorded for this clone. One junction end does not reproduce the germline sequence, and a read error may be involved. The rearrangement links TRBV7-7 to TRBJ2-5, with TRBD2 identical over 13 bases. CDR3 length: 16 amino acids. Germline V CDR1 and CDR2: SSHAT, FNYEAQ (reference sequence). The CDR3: CASSLGGLAGSETQYF. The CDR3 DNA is TGTGCTAGCAGCTTAGGGGGACTAGCGGGATCCGAGACCCAGTACTTC.

CDR3 region: CASSYDRAGELFF. DNA of the CDR3: TGTGCCAGCAGTTACGATCGGGCCGGGGAGCTGTTTTTT. The rearrangement joins TRBV6-5 to TRBJ2-2; D ambiguous. CDR3 size: 13 residues. CDR1 and CDR2 from the germline V gene are MNHEY and SVGAGI. V lost 2 bases, J lost 6 bases, and 7 bases lay in between.

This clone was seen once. The CDR3 sequence: CAWSSPGGWGTEAFF. The CDR3 DNA is TGTGCCTGGAGTTCTCCGGGGGGCTGGGGCACTGAAGCTTTCTTT. The chain joins TRBV30 to TRBJ1-1; possibly TRBD1 for D (6 bases). Germline V gene lookup returns CDR1 GTSNPN and CDR2 SVGIG (reference sequence). V was clipped by 2 bases and J by 4 bases, with 17 bases between them. The CDR3 has 15 amino acids.